This T cell receptor beta chain was found in a study of blood T cell repertoires in COVID-19. Study summary: Researchers got acute and convalescent COVID-19 samples from the United States, Italy and Spain.

The CDR3 spans 12 residues. Germline loops: CDR1 GTSNPN, CDR2 SVGIG (reference sequence). V lost 0 bases and J lost 6, with 6 bases in between. The method was immunoSEQ multiplex PCR; TCRdb's version includes in-frame clones alone and lacks a portion of them. The data contain about 150,000 clones, approximately 91% of them singletons. This TCR was sampled from a man between 18 and 35 years old with COVID-19, enrolled during active disease. This chain connects TRBV30 to TRBJ1-5, with TRBD1 as a possible D gene (5 bases). The sample was peripheral blood. CDR3 region: CAWSVQGQPQHF. The CDR3 DNA is TGTGCCTGGAGTGTCCAGGGTCAGCCCCAGCATTTT.